The 30 T cell receptor beta chains presented below share a single source sample, sequenced in a study of cytomegalovirus exposure and HLA in healthy donors. PCR was performed using 60 Vbeta and 13 Jbeta primers. Repertoires were generated with immunoSEQ multiplex PCR, while TCRdb's copy carries only in-frame clones and drops some. The data contain about 140,000 clones, roughly 73% of them singletons. The material sequenced was PBMCs. The receptors shown here come from a human donor in good health.

Notes on this clone: Germline is not matched at one junction end, which may reflect a read error. This chain links TRBV7-9 with TRBJ2-7; 13 bases are a match to TRBD2. Germline V lookup: CDR1 SEHNR, CDR2 FQNEAQ (reference sequence). There are 18 residues in the CDR3. CDR3 sequence: CSSSLAKFSGLAGNEQYF. In nucleotides, the CDR3 is TGTTCCAGCAGCTTGGCTAAATTCTCGGGACTAGCGGGAAACGAGCAGTACTTC.

In its sample, this clone was seen a few times. V is TRBV5-6 and J is TRBJ2-7; 12 bases match TRBD1. The CDR3 runs 14 residues. After removal of 4 bases from V and 5 bases from J, the junction contained 4 bases not matched to a gene. The V gene's germline CDR1 is SGHDT and CDR2 YYEEEE. CDR3 residues: CASSMGQGANEQYF. CDR3 in DNA: TGTGCCAGCAGCATGGGACAGGGGGCCAACGAGCAGTACTTC.

J is TRBJ2-1 and V is TRBV6-5; 8 bases fit TRBD1. Germline V lookup: CDR1 MNHEY, CDR2 SVGAGI. J lost 7 bases, V lost 6 bases, and 5 bases had no gene match. The CDR3 extends over 13 amino acids. The CDR3 sequence is CASRGGQVNEQFF. The CDR3 region has the DNA TGTGCCAGCAGAGGGGGACAGGTGAATGAGCAGTTCTTC.

The CDR3: CASSRGDITDTQYF. As DNA, the CDR3 is TGCGCCAGCAGCCGGGGGGATATCACAGATACGCAGTATTTT. The V and J genes are TRBV5-1 and TRBJ2-3; the match to TRBD2 covers 7 bases. Germline CDR1 reads SGHRS; CDR2 reads YFSETQ. V lost 4 bases to trimming and J lost 2 bases; unmatched junction nucleotides: 4. The CDR3 is made up of 14 amino acids.

The chain is built from TRBV6-6 and TRBJ2-3; D possibly corresponds to TRBD2 (5 bases). The CDR3 runs to 15 residues. CDR1 is MNHNY and CDR2 is SVGAGI in the germline V gene (reference sequence). Between the trimmed V and J ends, which lost 10 bases and 5 bases, there was a span of 22 bases. This CDR3 is CATRPHRARGDTQYF. The CDR3 bases are TGTGCCACCCGACCGCACCGAGCCCGGGGAGATACGCAGTATTTT.

The V gene is TRBV11-1, the J gene TRBJ2-7; 12 positions match TRBD1. CDR3 length: 16 residues. Germline loops: CDR1 SGHAT, CDR2 FQDESV (reference sequence). V trimming: 6 bases; J trimming: 11 bases; junction bases outside the gene matches: 17. The DNA for the CDR3 is TGTGCCAGCAGTCAAACAACCGGGACAGGGGGCGTGAGGAAGTACTTC. Protein product: CASSQTTGTGGVRKYF.

The chain recombines TRBV6-4 with TRBJ2-2; D is unresolved. The CDR3 has 13 amino acids. Trimming removed 4 bases at V and 5 bases at J, with 8 bases between. Germline-derived CDR1 and CDR2 are MRHNA and SNTAGT. The CDR3 spells CASSVRATGELFF. Written as DNA, the CDR3 is TGTGCCAGCAGTGTAAGAGCTACCGGGGAGCTGTTTTTT.

This clone came up once. The V and J genes are TRBV10-3 and TRBJ2-5, with a tentative D call TRBD2 (5 bases). The germline V gene has CDR1 ENHRY and CDR2 SYGVKD. V dropped 5 bases and J dropped 3 bases, with 16 bases sitting between them. CDR3 length: 15 amino acids. The CDR3: CAISPSIGREETQYF. The CDR3 DNA reads TGTGCCATCAGTCCTAGCATTGGGCGGGAAGAGACCCAGTACTTC.

The rearrangement uses TRBV7-6 and TRBJ1-3; a possible D gene is TRBD1 (5 bases). This CDR3 is built from 14 residues. Germline V lookup: CDR1 SGHVS, CDR2 FNYEAQ. V shed 4 bases and J shed 0 bases, with 7 bases lying between them. The DNA for the CDR3 is TGTGCCAGCAGCTCGCAGGGCTCTGGAAACACCATATATTTT. Encoded protein: CASSSQGSGNTIYF.

This clone was detected a few times. V gene TRBV7-9 combines with J gene TRBJ2-5; 9 bases map to TRBD1. CDR1 and CDR2 (germline): SEHNR, FQNEAQ (reference sequence). The CDR3 loop spans 15 amino acids. V dropped 1 base and J dropped 3; count of bases not matched to a gene: 3. The CDR3 bases are TGTGCCAGCAGCTTAGTTCGGGACAGGGAAGAGACCCAGTACTTC. Translated, it gives CASSLVRDREETQYF.

The chain joins TRBV6-1 to TRBJ2-3; 7 bases agree with TRBD1. There are 16 residues in the CDR3. After removal of 4 bases from V and 1 base from J, the junction contained 8 bases not matched to a gene. The V gene's germline CDR1 is MNHNS and CDR2 SASEGT. This CDR3 reads CASSAIDREGTDTQYF. The CDR3, as DNA: TGTGCCAGCAGTGCCATCGACAGGGAAGGCACAGATACGCAGTATTTT.

The gene calls are TRBV5-1 and TRBJ2-7; 12 nucleotides align to TRBD2. The germline gives CDR1 SGHRS, CDR2 YFSETQ. The ends lost 1 base at V and 0 bases at J; junction bases unmatched: 8. The CDR3 is made up of 18 amino acids. The CDR3 bases are TGCGCCAGCAGCTTGAGTACTAGCGGGAGGCAGTTCTCCTACGAGCAGTACTTC. Protein product: CASSLSTSGRQFSYEQYF.

V is TRBV9 and J is TRBJ1-2; D gene unclear. The germline V gene encodes CDR1 SGDLS and CDR2 YYNGEE. The CDR3 covers 13 residues. V lost 0 bases and J 5 bases, leaving 8 bases between the germline ends. The CDR3 sequence: CASSVDEGYGYTF. The CDR3 DNA follows: TGTGCCAGCAGCGTAGACGAGGGTTATGGCTACACCTTC.

This rearrangement joins TRBV7-9 to TRBJ1-2; no reliable D call. CDR3 size: 14 residues. CDR1 SEHNR and CDR2 FQNEAQ come from the germline V gene (reference sequence). Deletions cut 3 bases from V and 4 bases from J, with 12 bases between. The CDR3 DNA reads as TGTGCCAGCAGCTTGACGACGGGAATCTATGGCTACACCTTC. Protein sequence: CASSLTTGIYGYTF.

The chain employs TRBV28 and TRBJ1-6; tentative D call: TRBD1 (5 bases). V was clipped by 1 base and J by 2 bases, with 12 bases between them. Germline V lookup: CDR1 MDHEN, CDR2 SYDVKM. The CDR3 is 17 amino acids. Here the CDR3 DNA reads TGTGCCAGCAGTTTATACAAGGGGTTGACCTATAATTCACCCCTCCACTTT. It specifies CASSLYKGLTYNSPLHF.

The chain couples TRBV5-6 to TRBJ2-4; perhaps TRBD2 as D (6 bases). Germline V gene data show CDR1 as SGHDT and CDR2 as YYEEEE. The CDR3 consists of 15 residues. V lost 0 bases, J lost 7 bases, and 14 bases lay in between. DNA of the CDR3: TGTGCCAGCAGCTTGGGGGCGGGACGAAGGAACATTCAGTACTTC. It yields the protein CASSLGAGRRNIQYF.

This sequence joins TRBV29-1 and TRBJ2-1; 8 bases are a match to TRBD2. The V gene's germline CDR1 is SQVTM and CDR2 ANQGSEA. The CDR3 has 15 amino acids. Germline trimming cut 4 bases from V and 4 bases from J; bases unmatched to any gene: 9. The CDR3: CSVGGSSGAYNEQFF. The CDR3, as DNA: TGCAGCGTTGGTGGGAGTAGCGGGGCTTACAATGAGCAGTTCTTC.

The CDR3 reads CASSPLGGTNSNQPQHF. The CDR3, as DNA: TGTGCCAGCAGTCCTTTAGGGGGAACGAATAGCAATCAGCCCCAGCATTTT. V usage is TRBV2 and J usage is TRBJ1-5, with D possibly being TRBD1 (6 bases). The germline V gene encodes CDR1 SNHLY and CDR2 FYNNEI. Trimming stripped 5 bases from V and 0 bases from J, with 17 bases between. CDR3 length equals 17 residues. The whole variable domain, remainder taken from reference TRBV2 and TRBJ1-5, is EPEVTQTPSHQVTQMGQEVILRCVPISNHLYFYWYRQILGQKVEFLVSFYNNEISEKSEIFDDQFSVERPDGSNFTLKIRSTKLEDSAMYFCASSPLGGTNSNQPQHFGDGTRLSIL.

J is TRBJ2-7 and V is TRBV7-3; 10 bases map to TRBD1. Germline values: CDR1 SGHTA, CDR2 FQGTGA. CDR3 length: 14 residues. Trimming cost V 1 base and J 7 bases; bases outside gene matches: 4. The DNA of the CDR3 is TGTGCCAGCAGCTTAAGAGGACAGGGGGGGGAGCAGTACTTC. This sequence encodes CASSLRGQGGEQYF.

As for this clone: Other DNA sequences in the same sample also yield this CDR3. This chain uses TRBV6-5 with TRBJ1-1; D not resolved. Germline CDR1 MNHEY, CDR2 SVGAGI. CDR3 length: 13 residues. Deletions cut 3 bases from V and 5 bases from J, with 10 bases between. CDR3 amino acids: CASSYSGGTEAFF. Written as DNA, the CDR3 is TGTGCCAGCAGTTATTCGGGAGGGACTGAAGCTTTCTTT.

The chain uses TRBV19 and TRBJ1-4; tentative D call: TRBD1 (5 bases). V lost 5 bases and J lost 5, with 12 bases in between. The CDR3 extends over 14 amino acids. Germline CDR1 is LNHDA and CDR2 is SQIVND (reference sequence). This CDR3 reads CASSSGTANEKLFF. CDR3 DNA sequence: TGTGCCAGTAGTTCTGGGACTGCAAATGAAAAACTGTTTTTT.

The genes are TRBV5-1 and TRBJ2-3; no clear D. Germline CDR1 is SGHRS and CDR2 is YFSETQ. The V end was cut by 4 bases, the J end by 0 bases, with 9 bases between. The CDR3 runs to 14 residues. In DNA form, the CDR3 reads TGCGCCAGCAGCCTCTCCTCTAGCACAGATACGCAGTATTTT. Protein sequence: CASSLSSSTDTQYF.

V and J are TRBV6-5 and TRBJ1-1; TRBD1 agrees at 7 bases. The CDR3 has 16 residues. Germline values: CDR1 MNHEY, CDR2 SVGAGI. V shed 2 bases, J shed 2 bases, and the junction held 8 bases outside the gene matches. CDR3 sequence reads: CASSYKGDRYNTEAFF. The CDR3 DNA reads as TGTGCCAGCAGTTACAAGGGGGACAGATACAACACTGAAGCTTTCTTT.

This clone has just a few counts. For the CDR3, the DNA is TGTGCCAGTTTCCCTGGGACAGGGGCTGAAAAACTGTTTTTT. Amino acids: CASFPGTGAEKLFF. The rearrangement joins TRBV2 to TRBJ1-4; 10 nucleotides match TRBD1. The CDR3 contains 14 residues. CDR1 is SNHLY, CDR2 FYNNEI, per germline. J gave up 7 bases and V 9 bases, and 8 bases lay outside the gene matches.

This clone has just a few counts. The CDR3 DNA reads TGTGCCAGCAGCATCGGACAGGGTGGTGAAAAACTGTTTTTT. This gives the protein CASSIGQGGEKLFF. This sequence joins TRBV7-9 and TRBJ1-4; 8 bases map to TRBD1. This CDR3 region has 14 residues. Looked up from germline, CDR1 is SEHNR and CDR2 is FQNEAQ (reference sequence). Unmatched junction bases numbered 6, after V lost 5 bases and J lost 7 bases. The variable domain in full, with the rest retrieved from reference TRBV7-9 and TRBJ1-4, is DTGVSQNPRHKITKRGQNVTFRCDPISEHNRLYWYRQTLGQGPEFLTYFQNEAQLEKSRLLSDRFSAERPKGSFSTLEIQRTEQGDSAMYLCASSIGQGGEKLFFGSGTQLSVL.

This clone was observed a few times. This chain uses TRBV7-2 with TRBJ2-1; TRBD2 matches 14 bases. Germline V lookup: CDR1 SGHTA, CDR2 FQGNSA. This CDR3 has 16 residues. J lost 8 bases, V lost 5 bases, and 8 bases had no gene match. The CDR3 DNA sequence: TGTGCCAGCAGCCCCCGGACTAGCGGGAGGTCGGATGAGCAGTTCTTC. Translation: CASSPRTSGRSDEQFF.

As regards this clone: Other DNA sequences from this sample encode an identical CDR3 as well. The chain uses TRBV5-1 and TRBJ2-5, with 9 bases matching TRBD1. V was pared by 0 bases and J by 3 bases, with 0 bases of the junction left unmatched. Germline CDR1 reads SGHRS; CDR2 reads YFSETQ. This CDR3 is built from 14 residues. The CDR3 region is CASSLGTGEETQYF. CDR3 sequence (DNA): TGCGCCAGCAGCTTGGGGACAGGGGAAGAGACCCAGTACTTC.

This clone is medium-sized in the sample. V and J are TRBV13 and TRBJ1-1, with TRBD1 identical over 7 bases. Germline V gene lookup returns CDR1 PRHDT and CDR2 FYEKMQ (reference sequence). The CDR3 consists of 17 residues. V shed 3 bases, J shed 0 bases, and the junction held 10 bases outside the gene matches. The CDR3 DNA reads TGTGCCAGCAGCTTGGACCCGGGACAGAGATTGAACACTGAAGCTTTCTTT. It encodes CASSLDPGQRLNTEAFF.

In DNA form, the CDR3 reads TGTGCCAGCAGTTCCGTAATCGGGGAGGCTGAAGCTTTCTTT. The encoded protein is CASSSVIGEAEAFF. V usage is TRBV27 and J usage is TRBJ1-1; no clear D. Trimming pared 4 bases from V and 6 bases from J, leaving 15 bases between. This CDR3 comprises 14 residues. CDR1 is MNHEY and CDR2 is SMNVEV in the germline V gene (reference sequence).

This chain links TRBV30 with TRBJ2-7; 7 bases map to TRBD1. The V segment lost 0 bases and the J segment 0 bases; nucleotides outside the gene matches: 8. There are 16 residues in the CDR3. The V gene's germline CDR1 is GTSNPN and CDR2 SVGIG (reference sequence). The CDR3: CAWSVPRGKSSYEQYF. The CDR3 DNA sequence: TGTGCCTGGAGTGTACCCAGGGGGAAGAGCTCCTACGAGCAGTACTTC.